The 13 T cell receptor beta chains presented below share a single source sample, sequenced in a study of cytomegalovirus exposure and HLA in healthy donors. The PCR ran on 60 Vbeta and 13 Jbeta primers. The assay was immunoSEQ multiplex PCR, and TCRdb's table has in-frame clones only and misses some. This table has more than 95,000 clones, 75% to 80% appearing once. The material sequenced was PBMCs. All receptors derive from a man in his 60s in good health and CMV-seropositive.

The chain links TRBV6-1 to TRBJ1-5, with unresolved D. Germline CDR1 reads MNHNS; CDR2 reads SASEGT. The CDR3 consists of 16 residues. Trimming left V 1 base short and J 0 bases short, with 10 bases between. CDR3 nucleotides: TGTGCCAGCAGTGAAGGGGCATCATTTAGCAATCAGCCCCAGCATTTT. Translating gives CASSEGASFSNQPQHF.

About this clone: The junction departs from the called germline gene at one end, perhaps through a read error. V gene TRBV6-5 combines with J gene TRBJ1-1, with D tentatively TRBD1 (6 bases). Per the germline V gene, CDR1 is MNHEY and CDR2 is SVGAGI. The CDR3 sequence is 14 residues long. The CDR3 region is CASGYNRERGEAFF. CDR3 coding DNA: TGTGCCAGCGGTTATAACAGGGAGAGGGGTGAAGCTTTCTTT.

The rearrangement links TRBV25-1 to TRBJ2-2, with 8 bases aligning to TRBD1. This CDR3 has 16 residues. Germline V gene lookup returns CDR1 MGHDK and CDR2 SYGVNS. V was clipped by 4 bases and J by 4 bases; unmatched bases: 8. This chain's CDR3 is CASSAPGTGVTGELFF. As DNA, the CDR3 is TGTGCCAGCAGTGCCCCCGGGACAGGAGTCACCGGGGAGCTGTTTTTT.

This clone was seen once. J is TRBJ1-4 and V is TRBV4-1; D unclear. Trimming shortened V by 5 bases and J by 4 bases, and 14 bases separated the two germline ends. The CDR3 runs 15 residues. Per germline, CDR1 MGHRA and CDR2 YSYEKL. CDR3 nucleotide sequence: TGCGCCAGCAGCGTGGATGGAGGCCATAATGAAAAACTGTTTTTT. Amino acid sequence: CASSVDGGHNEKLFF.

CDR3 DNA: TGCGCCAGCAGCACGGGGGGGGTAGTTGGTGAGCAGTTCTTC. Its translation: CASSTGGVVGEQFF. This chain joins TRBV5-1 and TRBJ2-1; TRBD2 matches at 8 bases. The CDR3 sequence is 14 residues long. V dropped 4 bases and J dropped 9; count of bases not matched to a gene: 9. Germline V gene lookup returns CDR1 SGHRS and CDR2 YFSETQ.

The chain joins TRBV19 to TRBJ2-1; D is unresolved. Trimming left V 4 bases short and J 2 bases short, with 12 bases between. CDR1 and CDR2 (germline): LNHDA, SQIVND (reference sequence). This CDR3 contains 15 residues. CDR3 amino acids: CASSTTLSTYNEQFF. The CDR3 DNA follows: TGTGCCAGTAGTACTACCTTATCGACCTACAATGAGCAGTTCTTC.

This clone was detected only a few times. The chain uses TRBV5-1 and TRBJ1-4; D may be TRBD1 (6 bases). Trimming took 5 bases from V and 10 from J, leaving 18 bases between them. The CDR3 is 14 residues long. Germline V gene data show CDR1 as SGHRS and CDR2 as YFSETQ. The CDR3 region is CASRIDPVGGKLFF. As DNA, the CDR3 is TGCGCCAGCAGAATCGACCCGGTAGGGGGAAAACTGTTTTTT.

The CDR3 bases are TGCGCCAGCAGTGGGGGGGATGAGCAGTTCTTC. This sequence encodes CASSGGDEQFF. This rearrangement joins TRBV10-1 to TRBJ2-1, with D maybe TRBD2 (6 bases). V gave up 4 bases and J gave up 8 bases, with 6 bases separating them. The CDR3 loop spans 11 amino acids. Germline values: CDR1 WNHNN, CDR2 SYGVQD (reference sequence).

The V and J genes are TRBV27 and TRBJ1-4; D is ambiguous. Germline V CDR1 and CDR2: MNHEY, SMNVEV (reference sequence). V shed 6 bases and J shed 4 bases, with 9 bases lying between them. This CDR3 is built from 13 residues. The CDR3, as DNA: TGTGCCAGCAGACAGACCTATAATGAAAAACTGTTTTTT. Protein sequence: CASRQTYNEKLFF.

V and J are TRBV2 and TRBJ2-2; D not certain. The CDR3 is 11 amino acids. Trimming removed 8 bases at V and 6 bases at J, with 7 bases between. Germline loops: CDR1 SNHLY, CDR2 FYNNEI. The CDR3: CASDWAGELFF. The CDR3 DNA reads TGTGCCAGCGACTGGGCCGGGGAGCTGTTTTTT.

The rearrangement joins TRBV6-1 to TRBJ1-3; 9 bases line up with TRBD1. The ends lost 5 bases at V and 4 bases at J; junction bases unmatched: 6. The CDR3 is 15 residues long. Germline-derived CDR1 and CDR2 are MNHNS and SASEGT. CDR3 DNA: TGTGCCAGCAGTTCCTACAGGGGGCTGGGAAACACCATATATTTT. Its protein product is CASSSYRGLGNTIYF.

V is TRBV7-8 and J is TRBJ2-3; possibly TRBD1 for D (5 bases). V was shortened by 2 bases and J by 3 bases, with 9 bases between the two germline ends. The V gene's germline CDR1 is SGHVS and CDR2 FQNEAQ. The CDR3 runs 14 residues. The CDR3 DNA reads TGTGCCAGCAGCTTACCAGGGTTTACAGATACGCAGTATTTT. It specifies CASSLPGFTDTQYF.

This chain joins TRBV5-1 and TRBJ1-5; a weak D match, TRBD1 (5 bases). This CDR3 comprises 16 residues. Germline V gene lookup returns CDR1 SGHRS and CDR2 YFSETQ. Trimming pared 0 bases from V and 0 bases from J, leaving 10 bases between. CDR3 nucleotide sequence: TGCGCCAGCAGCTTGGGGACACCTCATAGCAATCAGCCCCAGCATTTT. As protein: CASSLGTPHSNQPQHF.